This T cell receptor (beta chain) was documented in a study of radiotherapy plus CTLA-4 blockade in lung cancer. Study overall: Objective responses were seen in about a sixth of patients, disease control in approximately 30%.

Overall study findings and caveats: Subsequent to radiotherapy plus ipilimumab, tumor-derived TCR clones underwent expansion in blood. How blood T cell clones changed early, along with interferon-beta, reportedly forecast response best.

This table comes from immunoSEQ multiplex PCR, and its TCRdb copy is limited to in-frame clones, with some not included. The table includes tens of thousands of clones, approximately 80% detected once. To note about this clone: The antigen remains undetermined.

Focal radiation plus CTLA-4 blockade with ipilimumab was given to patients with chemo-refractory metastatic non-small-cell lung cancer. The sequences come from peripheral blood, collected from a patient treated with radiotherapy plus ipilimumab. The clonotype comes from a human donor with non-small cell lung cancer who had a partial response to radiotherapy plus ipilimumab.

The CDR3 sequence is CASSLAPYTEAFF. CDR3 DNA: TGTGCCAGCAGCTTGGCCCCCTACACTGAAGCTTTCTTT. The chain employs TRBV11-3 and TRBJ1-1; no clear D gene. The ends were cut back, 3 bases at V and 3 bases at J, with 8 bases in the middle. This CDR3 is 13 amino acids long. Germline CDR1 SGHNT, CDR2 YENEEA.